This T cell receptor beta chain was sequenced in a study of T-cell reconstitution after alpha-beta-depleted transplantation in children. There are many counts of this clonotype. Its matching antigen is unknown. TCRbeta library construction was performed incorporating unique molecular identifiers. TCRdb itself ran the PCR reads through MiXCR, one entry per CDR3 protein. The table has about 260,000 distinct CDR3 sequences, around a tenth seen once. Study observations and caveats: Expanded clones from the graft, numbering several hundred, reportedly supplied alpha-beta T cells about two months after transplant. T-cell counts and diversity at one year post-transplant came mainly from newly produced T cells. There were some patients whose high TCRbeta diversity at day 60 came from surviving recipient T cells and thymic progenitors.

The J segment lost 2 bases and the V segment lost 4 bases, leaving 7 bases of the junction unmatched. The germline CDR1 and CDR2 sequences are MNHEY and SVGEGT. There are 15 residues in the CDR3. The chain has TRBV6-2 or TRBV6-3 and TRBJ2-7, with 8 bases matching TRBD1. Here the sequenced sample was peripheral blood, taken 180 days after TCRalphabeta/CD19-depleted stem cell transplant. The clonotype originates from a male patient aged 2 to 10 who had a stem cell transplant for chronic granulomatous disease, so the T cells may come from the graft donor. The CDR3 loop reads CASSLFGQGTYEQYF. In DNA, the CDR3 is TGTGCCAGCAGTTTGTTCGGACAGGGTACCTACGAGCAGTACTTC.